Included here is one TCR beta chain sequence, with context. What this receptor recognizes is not known. There are no base qualities to consult, and no much larger clone falls within one base. One collaborating source in Seattle enrolled patients while the patients were actively infected and followed the patients over time throughout the course of disease. Whole blood was collected in K2EDTA tubes by collaborating institutions according to the institutions' own protocols. For TCRbeta analysis, collaborators shipped samples in one of three forms: frozen whole blood, isolated PBMCs, or DNA extracted from either of those sample types. The immunoSEQ Assay, a bias-controlled multiplex PCR, was used to amplify TCRbeta CDR3 regions from genomic DNA. The authors' analysis ran thus. The number of nucleated cells in each sample was estimated by amplification of reference gene primers within the assay. To quantify the absolute abundance of each unique TCRbeta CDR3 rearrangement, sequence reads were collapsed and filtered. For each sample, productive Simpson clonality was calculated as the square root of Simpson's diversity index over productive rearrangements. TCRdb re-hosts the immuneACCESS table, in-frame sequences only. Its copies lack some clones; in the studies checked, an unresolved V gene accounts for under half of them, and the cause for the rest is not known. Clone size and V and J calls were adopted from that table, with D and trimming inferred from the DNA. In this sample the table shows approximately 300,000 clones, around 87% of which occur a single time. Around 0.93% of the sample belongs to the ten largest clones.

This sample is drawn from a study of blood T cell repertoires in COVID-19 (TCRdb year 2020). About the full investigation: The collaborator samples originated in the United States, Italy and Spain and spanned the acute and convalescent phases of COVID-19. The prospective study material was composed of cDNA or gDNA derived from T cells, B-cell-depleted T cells, or PBMCs. The dataset comprised deeply sampled blood TCRbeta repertoires from subjects exposed to, actively infected with, or recovered from COVID-19. A freely available public database, intended as a resource for researchers studying the immune response to SARS-CoV-2, is where the repertoires were released. Samples were obtained from the ongoing ImmuneRACE study (first 160 participants) and from over 1,000 subjects provided by 6 global collaborators. Sample metadata almost always included a de-identified subject ID, COVID-19 status, age in years and sex. Where available, HLA class I and class II types were obtained from metadata supplied by the sample provider rather than from assay-based typing.

The investigation overall reported the following: Clinical and demographic metadata were provided uncurated, with the amount varying by source and participant.

V is reduced by 0 bases and J by 0 bases, leaving a spacing of 12 bases between them. From cysteine to phenylalanine, the CDR3 is 16 amino acids long. CDR3 DNA only is kept here, 48 bases in frame from base 1. Taken from the germline V gene, the CDR1 and CDR2 loops are SGDLS and YYNGEE. The sequenced sample consisted of peripheral blood. The rearranged chain carries TRBV9 and TRBJ1-1; the D gene assignment is ambiguous. The clonotype was recovered from a woman aged 40 to 49 with COVID-19, enrolled during active disease. The DNA is as follows: TGTGCCAGCAGCGTAGAGAAAGGGAGCATGAACACTGAAGCTTTCTTT. This sequence encodes CASSVEKGSMNTEAFF.